These 13 T cell receptor beta chains share one sample of origin, sequenced in a study of blood T cell repertoires in COVID-19. Profiling relied on immunoSEQ multiplex PCR, and the TCRdb table lists in-frame clones only, not all of them. The sample holds about 230,000 clones; approximately 82% are singletons and the top ten take approximately 2%. Sequencing input: peripheral blood. The receptors derive from a man aged 35-49 years who had recovered from COVID-19.

The chain carries TRBV21-1 and TRBJ1-2; the D call in the table, TRBD1, was not verified against the DNA. TRBV21-1 is labeled a pseudogene. The CDR3 is made up of 16 amino acids. CDR3 sequence reads: CASSIHWTRLGCGYTF. The CDR3 bases are TGTGCCAGCAGCATTCATTGGACACGACTCGGTTGTGGCTACACCTTC.

The rearrangement uses TRBV11-3 and TRBJ2-2; D remains ambiguous. This CDR3 is built from 14 residues. Germline values: CDR1 SGHNT, CDR2 YENEEA. V gave up 4 bases and J gave up 0 bases, with 6 bases separating them. The CDR3 loop is CASSWSSNTGELFF. CDR3 DNA: TGTGCCAGCAGCTGGAGCTCGAACACCGGGGAGCTGTTTTTT.

This clone occurred once. The chain employs TRBV30 and TRBJ2-3; 9 nucleotides match TRBD2. This CDR3 spans 15 amino acids. The V and J ends lost 3 bases and 1 base, in that order; junction bases with no gene match: 5. Germline V gives CDR1 GTSNPN, CDR2 SVGIG (reference sequence). Here the CDR3 DNA reads TGTGCCTGGAGCCAGAGCGGGGGGCGCACAGATACGCAGTATTTT. Translating it yields CAWSQSGGRTDTQYF.

The chain is built from TRBV5-1 and TRBJ2-3, with 10 bases fitting TRBD2. J gave up 1 base and V 3 bases, and 17 bases lay outside the gene matches. The length of the CDR3 is 20 residues. Germline lookup yields CDR1 SGHRS and CDR2 YFSETQ. CDR3 protein: CASSSLGGAGGIRGTDTQYF. The CDR3 bases are TGCGCCAGCAGCTCCCTTGGGGGAGCGGGAGGGATCAGGGGCACAGATACGCAGTATTTT.

The gene calls are TRBV18 and TRBJ1-1, with D maybe TRBD1 (6 bases). Looked up from germline, CDR1 is KGHSH and CDR2 is LQKENI. This CDR3 comprises 15 residues. V lost 4 bases to trimming and J lost 4 bases, with 16 bases between them. The CDR3 reads CASSQLTGQGTEAFF. CDR3 in DNA: TGTGCCAGCTCACAACTTACAGGGCAGGGCACTGAAGCTTTCTTT.

The chain combines TRBV15 with TRBJ2-7; 10 bases agree with TRBD1. This CDR3 contains 15 residues. Trimming took 1 base from V and 6 from J; bases not matched to a gene: 6. CDR1 is LNHNV, CDR2 YYDKDF, per germline (reference sequence). The CDR3 bases are TGTGCCACCAGCAGAGGGACAGGGGGTACCCCCGAGCAGTACTTC. This gives the protein CATSRGTGGTPEQYF.

The gene calls are TRBV6-4 and TRBJ2-5; D possibly corresponds to TRBD2 (6 bases). CDR3 length: 13 amino acids. Germline V CDR1 and CDR2: MRHNA, SNTAGT. Trimming removed 2 bases from V and 5 bases from J, with 9 bases in between. CDR3 protein: CASSDERGETQYF. DNA for the CDR3: TGTGCCAGCAGTGACGAACGGGGGGAGACCCAGTACTTC.

CDR3 bases: TGTGCCACCAGTCGTCCTAACACCGGGGAGCTGTTTTTT. Encoded protein: CATSRPNTGELFF. This chain joins TRBV24-1 and TRBJ2-2; no firm D call. The V gene's germline CDR1 is KGHDR and CDR2 SFDVKD. V shed 6 bases and J shed 2 bases, with 6 bases lying between them. CDR3 size: 13 residues.

The rearrangement links TRBV30 to TRBJ2-1; 7 bases match TRBD2. This CDR3 region has 17 residues. V was clipped by 3 bases and J by 0 bases; unmatched bases: 11. Looked up from germline, CDR1 is GTSNPN and CDR2 is SVGIG (reference sequence). The CDR3 DNA sequence: TGTGCCTGGAGCGACGGAGGCGCGGGAGCCTCCTACAATGAGCAGTTCTTC. It yields the protein CAWSDGGAGASYNEQFF.

V is TRBV6-2 or TRBV6-3 and J is TRBJ2-2; no reliable D call. The V gene lost 6 bases and the J gene lost 2 bases, with 4 bases spanning the gap. CDR1 is MNHEY and CDR2 is SVGEGT in the germline V gene. CDR3 length equals 12 residues. The DNA of the CDR3 is TGTGCCAGCAGCGGCAACACCGGGGAGCTGTTTTTT. This codes for CASSGNTGELFF.

The chain uses TRBV19 and TRBJ1-1; a possible D gene is TRBD1 (6 bases). The CDR3 extends over 13 amino acids. CDR1 is LNHDA, CDR2 SQIVND, per germline (reference sequence). Trimming stripped 7 bases from V and 0 bases from J, with 9 bases between. The CDR3 reads CASTGQLNTEAFF. DNA for the CDR3: TGTGCCAGTACCGGACAGTTGAACACTGAAGCTTTCTTT.

The V and J genes are TRBV9 and TRBJ1-6; D possibly corresponds to TRBD1 (6 bases). Germline V gene sequence: CDR1 SGDLS, CDR2 YYNGEE. This CDR3 contains 14 residues. V gave up 0 bases and J gave up 9 bases, with 10 bases separating them. The CDR3 nucleotides are TGTGCCAGCAGCGTAGGGACAGCTTTTTCACCCCTCCACTTT. Its translation is CASSVGTAFSPLHF.

This sequence joins TRBV7-9 and TRBJ1-2, with D unresolved. The germline CDR1 and CDR2 sequences are SEHNR and FQNEAQ (reference sequence). There are 13 residues in the CDR3. V dropped 2 bases and J dropped 0 bases, with 4 bases sitting between them. CDR3 loop: CASSLSANYGYTF. CDR3 DNA sequence: TGTGCCAGCAGCTTATCCGCTAACTATGGCTACACCTTC.